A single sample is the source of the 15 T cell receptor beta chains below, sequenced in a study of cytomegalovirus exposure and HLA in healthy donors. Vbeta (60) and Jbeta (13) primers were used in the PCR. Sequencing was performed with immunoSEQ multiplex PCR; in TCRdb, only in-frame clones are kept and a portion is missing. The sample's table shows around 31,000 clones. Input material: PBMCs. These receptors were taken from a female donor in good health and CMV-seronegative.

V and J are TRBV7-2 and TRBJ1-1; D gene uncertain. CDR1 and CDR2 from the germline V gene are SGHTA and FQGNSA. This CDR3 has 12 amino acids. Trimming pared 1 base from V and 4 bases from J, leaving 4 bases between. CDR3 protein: CASSLVRTEAFF. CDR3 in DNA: TGTGCCAGCAGCTTAGTTCGCACTGAAGCTTTCTTT.

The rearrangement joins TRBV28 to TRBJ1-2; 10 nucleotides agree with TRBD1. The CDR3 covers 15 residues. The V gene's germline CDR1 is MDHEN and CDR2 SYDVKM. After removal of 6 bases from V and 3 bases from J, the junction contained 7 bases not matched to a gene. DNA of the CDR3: TGTGCCAGCAGACAGACAGGGGGCGCGGACTATGGCTACACCTTC. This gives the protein CASRQTGGADYGYTF.

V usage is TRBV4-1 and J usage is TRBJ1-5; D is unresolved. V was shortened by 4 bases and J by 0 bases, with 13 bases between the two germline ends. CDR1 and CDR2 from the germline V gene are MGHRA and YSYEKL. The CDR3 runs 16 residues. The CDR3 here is CASSPEVGNSNQPQHF. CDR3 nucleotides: TGCGCCAGCAGCCCCGAAGTCGGTAATAGCAATCAGCCCCAGCATTTT.

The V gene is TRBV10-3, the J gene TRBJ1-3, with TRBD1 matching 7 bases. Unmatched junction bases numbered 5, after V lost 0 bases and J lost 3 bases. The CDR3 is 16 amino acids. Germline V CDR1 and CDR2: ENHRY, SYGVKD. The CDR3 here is CAISESTGRNGNTIYF. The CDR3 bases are TGTGCCATCAGTGAGTCGACAGGGAGGAATGGAAACACCATATATTTT.

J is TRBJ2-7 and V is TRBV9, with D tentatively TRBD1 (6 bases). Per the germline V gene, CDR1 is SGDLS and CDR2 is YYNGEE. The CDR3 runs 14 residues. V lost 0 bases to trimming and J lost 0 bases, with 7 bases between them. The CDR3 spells CASSVGTASYEQYF. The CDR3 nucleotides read TGTGCCAGCAGCGTAGGGACAGCCTCCTACGAGCAGTACTTC.

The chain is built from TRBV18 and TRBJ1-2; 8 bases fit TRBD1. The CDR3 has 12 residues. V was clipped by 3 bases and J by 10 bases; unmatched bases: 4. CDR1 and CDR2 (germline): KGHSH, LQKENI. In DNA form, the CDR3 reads TGTGCCAGCTCACCGGACAGGGTGGACTACACCTTC. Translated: CASSPDRVDYTF.

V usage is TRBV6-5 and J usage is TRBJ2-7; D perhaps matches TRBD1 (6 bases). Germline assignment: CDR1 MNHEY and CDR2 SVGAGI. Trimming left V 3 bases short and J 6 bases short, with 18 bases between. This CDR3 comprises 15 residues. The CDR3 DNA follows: TGTGCCAGCAGTTATAGGGGACAAAAGGCCGGCGAGCAGTACTTC. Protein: CASSYRGQKAGEQYF.

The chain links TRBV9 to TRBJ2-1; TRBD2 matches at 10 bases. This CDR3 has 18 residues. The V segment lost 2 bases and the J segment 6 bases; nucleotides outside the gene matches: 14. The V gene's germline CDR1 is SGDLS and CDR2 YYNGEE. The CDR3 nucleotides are TGTGCCAGCAGCGTGTCTTTGAGCGGGGGGGCCGCGAGCAATGAGCAGTTCTTC. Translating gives CASSVSLSGGAASNEQFF.

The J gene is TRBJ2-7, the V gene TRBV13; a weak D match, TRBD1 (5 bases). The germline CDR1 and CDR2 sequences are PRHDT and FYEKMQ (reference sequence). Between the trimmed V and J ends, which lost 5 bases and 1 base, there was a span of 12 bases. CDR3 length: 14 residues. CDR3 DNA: TGTGCCAGCAGCCCCTTGGACACATCCTACGAGCAGTACTTC. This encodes CASSPLDTSYEQYF.

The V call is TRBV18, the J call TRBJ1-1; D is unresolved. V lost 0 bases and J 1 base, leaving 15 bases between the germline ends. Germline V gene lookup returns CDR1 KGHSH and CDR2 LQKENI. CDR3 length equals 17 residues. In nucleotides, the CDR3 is TGTGCCAGCTCACCACCGGTGATCATAGCCCAGAACACTGAAGCTTTCTTT. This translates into CASSPPVIIAQNTEAFF.

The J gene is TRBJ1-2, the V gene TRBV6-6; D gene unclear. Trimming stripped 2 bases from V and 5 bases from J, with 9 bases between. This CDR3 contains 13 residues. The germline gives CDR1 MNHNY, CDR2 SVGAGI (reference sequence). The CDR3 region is CASSYGPGYGYTF. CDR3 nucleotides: TGTGCCAGCAGTTACGGGCCGGGATATGGCTACACCTTC.

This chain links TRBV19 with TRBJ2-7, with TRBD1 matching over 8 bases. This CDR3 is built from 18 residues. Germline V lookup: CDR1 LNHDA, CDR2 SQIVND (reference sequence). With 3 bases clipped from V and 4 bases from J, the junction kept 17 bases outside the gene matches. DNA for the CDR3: TGTGCCAGTAGTATTGCAGAACTCCCGGGACAGGATGGATACGAGCAGTACTTC. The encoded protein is CASSIAELPGQDGYEQYF. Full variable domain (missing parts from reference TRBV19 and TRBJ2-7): DGGITQSPKYLFRKEGQNVTLSCEQNLNHDAMYWYRQDPGQGLRLIYYSQIVNDFQKGDIAEGYSVSREKKESFPLTVTSAQKNPTAFYLCASSIAELPGQDGYEQYFGPGTRLTVT.

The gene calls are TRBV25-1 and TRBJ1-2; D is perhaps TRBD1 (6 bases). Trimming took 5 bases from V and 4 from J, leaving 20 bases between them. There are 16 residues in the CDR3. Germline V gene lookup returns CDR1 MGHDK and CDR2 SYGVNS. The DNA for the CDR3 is TGTGCCAGCAGTTCAACCACTCAGGGGCTAGGCTATGGCTACACCTTC. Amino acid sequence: CASSSTTQGLGYGYTF.

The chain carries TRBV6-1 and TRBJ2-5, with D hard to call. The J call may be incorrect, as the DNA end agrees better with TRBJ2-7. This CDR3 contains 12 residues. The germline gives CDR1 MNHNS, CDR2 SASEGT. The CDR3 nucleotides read TGTGCCAGCAGTGAAACGGTTTACGAGCAGTACTTC. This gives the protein CASSETVYEQYF.

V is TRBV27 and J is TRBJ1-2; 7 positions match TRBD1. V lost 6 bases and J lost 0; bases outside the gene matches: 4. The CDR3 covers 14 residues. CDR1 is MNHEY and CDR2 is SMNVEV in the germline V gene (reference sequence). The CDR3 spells CASRDRRSNYGYTF. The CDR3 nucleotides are TGTGCCAGCAGGGACAGGAGATCTAACTATGGCTACACCTTC.